This entry lists 26 T cell receptor beta chains sequenced from one sample in a study of beta chain features in type 1 diabetes. Whole-study results and caveats: Moderate yet significant TCRB CDR3 shortening was seen in Type 1 diabetes patients in all four CD4+ subsets.

Expressed TCRB transcripts were sequenced, since all the RNA that had been isolated was reverse transcribed. Some clones are missing from TCRdb's copy, which holds only in-frame ones; the method was immunoSEQ multiplex PCR. The repertoire consists of fewer than 450,000 clones, with 13% occurring once and the leading ten covering roughly 0.016%. Their antigens are not known. Sequencing was carried out using naive CD4+ T cells from blood. Receptors were obtained from a woman between 18 and 29 years old with type 1 diabetes.

This clone was observed a single time. The chain couples TRBV5-1 to TRBJ2-1; 10 bases match TRBD2. With 3 bases clipped from V and 5 bases from J, the junction kept 2 bases outside the gene matches. Germline lookup yields CDR1 SGHRS and CDR2 YFSETQ. This CDR3 comprises 14 residues. The CDR3 nucleotides read TGCGCCAGCAGCTCCGGGACTAGCGACAATGAGCAGTTCTTC. Its protein is CASSSGTSDNEQFF.

Only a few counts were recorded for this clone. The rearrangement joins TRBV19 to TRBJ1-2; 8 nucleotides line up with TRBD1. The CDR3 is 13 amino acids. Germline V gene lookup returns CDR1 LNHDA and CDR2 SQIVND (reference sequence). V lost 8 bases to trimming and J lost 2 bases; unmatched junction nucleotides: 4. The CDR3 loop is CASRTGKNYGYTF. CDR3 nucleotides: TGTGCCAGTCGGACAGGGAAAAACTATGGCTACACCTTC.

This clone was seen only a few times. The J gene is TRBJ1-4, the V gene TRBV7-9; maybe TRBD1 (6 bases). V was clipped by 5 bases and J by 4 bases, with 17 bases between them. Germline CDR1 is SEHNR and CDR2 is FQNEAQ (reference sequence). This CDR3 has 16 amino acids. CDR3 protein: CASSPPNDRSNEKLFF. The CDR3 DNA reads as TGTGCCAGCAGCCCTCCAAACGACAGGAGTAATGAAAAACTGTTTTTT.

This clone was picked up a small number of times. The chain links TRBV19 to TRBJ2-7, with D perhaps matching TRBD2 (5 bases). Germline V gives CDR1 LNHDA, CDR2 SQIVND (reference sequence). V lost 3 bases and J lost 0, with 12 bases in between. There are 15 residues in the CDR3. The CDR3 sequence: CASSIGSRGSYEQYF. CDR3 sequence (DNA): TGTGCCAGTAGTATTGGCTCCCGGGGCTCCTACGAGCAGTACTTC.

The gene calls are TRBV18 and TRBJ1-3; D is unclear. V shed 3 bases and J shed 0 bases, with 9 bases lying between them. This CDR3 has 15 residues. Germline loops: CDR1 KGHSH, CDR2 LQKENI. CDR3 residues: CASSPPGPSGNTIYF. The CDR3 DNA follows: TGTGCCAGCTCACCTCCGGGTCCCTCTGGAAACACCATATATTTT. Full variable domain (remainder filled in from reference TRBV18 and TRBJ1-3): NAGVMQNPRHLVRRRGQEARLRCSPMKGHSHVYWYRQLPEEGLKFMVYLQKENIIDESGMPKERFSAEFPKEGPSILRIQQVVRGDSAAYFCASSPPGPSGNTIYFGEGSWLTVV.

This clone appeared a few times. The chain carries TRBV5-1 and TRBJ2-5; TRBD1 matches at 7 bases. The V gene end was trimmed by 4 bases and the J gene end by 1 base; junction bases not matched to a gene: 4. The germline CDR1 and CDR2 sequences are SGHRS and YFSETQ. The CDR3 loop spans 14 amino acids. The CDR3 spells CASSPRDSQETQYF. The CDR3 DNA is TGCGCCAGCAGCCCCCGGGACAGCCAAGAGACCCAGTACTTC.

This clone was found a few times. This chain links TRBV27 with TRBJ1-1, with 7 bases aligning to TRBD1. CDR1 MNHEY and CDR2 SMNVEV come from the germline V gene (reference sequence). The CDR3 spans 14 residues. J lost 5 bases, V lost 4 bases, and 7 bases had no gene match. The CDR3 sequence: CASSSRQGRTEAFF. The CDR3 region has the DNA TGTGCCAGCAGTTCGCGACAGGGTCGAACTGAAGCTTTCTTT.

Only a few counts were recorded for this clone. The V and J genes are TRBV28 and TRBJ2-5; D gene uncertain. The CDR3 is 11 residues long. Germline V gene lookup returns CDR1 MDHEN and CDR2 SYDVKM. Trimming left V 7 bases short and J 2 bases short, with 5 bases between. CDR3 sequence: CASTLQETQYF. DNA of the CDR3: TGTGCCAGCACACTTCAAGAGACCCAGTACTTC.

The chain couples TRBV29-1 to TRBJ2-2; 7 positions agree with TRBD1. The V segment lost 7 bases and the J segment 1 base; nucleotides outside the gene matches: 9. Germline V gene sequence: CDR1 SQVTM, CDR2 ANQGSEA. This CDR3 contains 15 residues. The CDR3 spells CSAYTGAMNTGELFF. CDR3 bases: TGCAGCGCCTACACAGGGGCGATGAACACCGGGGAGCTGTTTTTT.

In this sample, this clone turned up a few times. The V gene is TRBV29-1, the J gene TRBJ2-1; 10 bases match TRBD2. V shed 4 bases, J shed 9 bases, and the junction held 15 bases outside the gene matches. This CDR3 region has 16 residues. The germline V gene encodes CDR1 SQVTM and CDR2 ANQGSEA. CDR3 in DNA: TGCAGCGTTGCCCATAGATTAGCGGGAGGTAGTGGTGAGCAGTTCTTC. Its protein product is CSVAHRLAGGSGEQFF.

This clone came up a few times. The chain carries TRBV7-9 and TRBJ1-4; D may be TRBD1 (5 bases). V was pared by 3 bases and J by 5 bases, with 19 bases between. Germline CDR1 SEHNR, CDR2 FQNEAQ (reference sequence). The CDR3 runs to 17 residues. CDR3 residues: CASSFPGQGLLNEKLFF. The DNA of the CDR3 is TGTGCCAGCAGCTTTCCTGGCCAGGGACTCCTCAATGAAAAACTGTTTTTT.

Only a few counts were recorded for this clone. V is TRBV5-6 and J is TRBJ1-1; TRBD1 matches at 9 bases. V shed 3 bases, J shed 4 bases, and the junction held 4 bases outside the gene matches. Germline CDR1 is SGHDT and CDR2 is YYEEEE. This CDR3 is built from 14 residues. CDR3 sequence (DNA): TGTGCCAGCAGCTACAGGGGGCGTTTCACTGAAGCTTTCTTT. It translates to CASSYRGRFTEAFF.

The rearrangement links TRBV13 to TRBJ2-4, with 8 bases matching TRBD1. CDR3 length: 14 amino acids. Looked up from germline, CDR1 is PRHDT and CDR2 is FYEKMQ (reference sequence). The V and J ends lost 5 bases and 4 bases, in that order; junction bases with no gene match: 4. Written as DNA, the CDR3 is TGTGCCAGCAGCCGACAGGGGTCGAAAAACATTCAGTACTTC. This translates into CASSRQGSKNIQYF.

This clone was seen once. This chain connects TRBV7-2 to TRBJ1-2; D remains ambiguous. Looked up from germline, CDR1 is SGHTA and CDR2 is FQGNSA. The CDR3 sequence is 13 residues long. V lost 4 bases to trimming and J lost 7 bases, with 13 bases between them. The CDR3 region has the DNA TGTGCCAGCAGCTCCGTGGGAGGAGGTGGCTACACCTTC. Amino acid sequence: CASSSVGGGGYTF. Combining the CDR3 with reference TRBV7-2 and TRBJ1-2 gives the whole variable domain GAGVSQSPSNKVTEKGKDVELRCDPISGHTALYWYRQSLGQGLEFLIYFQGNSAPDKSGLPSDRFSAERTGGSVSTLTIQRTQQEDSAVYLCASSSVGGGGYTFGSGTRLTVV.

The chain recombines TRBV5-1 with TRBJ2-7; 8 nucleotides agree with TRBD2. The V gene end was trimmed by 3 bases and the J gene end by 1 base; junction bases not matched to a gene: 9. The CDR3 extends over 16 amino acids. The germline gives CDR1 SGHRS, CDR2 YFSETQ. The CDR3 region is CASSSPGLEASYEQYF. DNA of the CDR3: TGCGCCAGCAGCTCTCCGGGACTAGAAGCGTCCTACGAGCAGTACTTC. The full variable domain, its missing parts supplied by reference TRBV5-1 and TRBJ2-7, is KAGVTQTPRYLIKTRGQQVTLSCSPISGHRSVSWYQQTPGQGLQFLFEYFSETQRNKGNFPGRFSGRQFSNSRSEMNVSTLELGDSALYLCASSSPGLEASYEQYFGPGTRLTVT.

There are a few counts of this clone. This chain connects TRBV28 to TRBJ2-3; TRBD1 aligns across 9 bases. V was clipped by 4 bases and J by 3 bases; unmatched bases: 2. Germline V gene sequence: CDR1 MDHEN, CDR2 SYDVKM. The CDR3 sequence is 14 residues long. This CDR3 is CASSYGQGTDTQYF. CDR3 bases: TGTGCCAGCAGTTACGGACAGGGGACAGATACGCAGTATTTT.

The CDR3 loop reads CASRWTGQHYEQYF. CDR3 DNA: TGTGCCAGCAGGTGGACAGGCCAACACTACGAGCAGTACTTC. This sequence joins TRBV28 and TRBJ2-7, with 7 bases lining up with TRBD1. Losses at the gene ends were 6 bases for V and 3 bases for J; bases not matched to a gene: 8. From germline, CDR1 is MDHEN and CDR2 SYDVKM. The length of the CDR3 is 14 residues.

The chain is built from TRBV5-1 and TRBJ2-5; 13 bases are a match to TRBD2. The CDR3 has 14 amino acids. Looked up from germline, CDR1 is SGHRS and CDR2 is YFSETQ. V shed 3 bases and J 5 bases; nucleotides not matched to a gene: 1. CDR3 protein: CASSSTSGRETQYF. The CDR3 nucleotides read TGCGCCAGCAGCTCGACTAGCGGGAGGGAGACCCAGTACTTC.

This clone turned up a few times. This CDR3 reads CASSLNGLAGEETQYF. The CDR3 bases are TGTGCCAGCAGCTTAAATGGACTAGCGGGAGAAGAGACCCAGTACTTC. The rearrangement links TRBV7-8 to TRBJ2-5, with 13 bases lining up with TRBD2. The CDR3 totals 16 residues. J gave up 3 bases and V 2 bases, and 3 bases lay outside the gene matches. The V gene's germline CDR1 is SGHVS and CDR2 FQNEAQ.

This clone came up a few times. The rearrangement links TRBV7-2 to TRBJ1-1; D is unresolved. The germline CDR1 and CDR2 sequences are SGHTA and FQGNSA. Trimming took off 3 bases at V and 0 bases at J, with 8 bases between the two ends. The CDR3 sequence is 14 residues long. The CDR3 nucleotides are TGTGCCAGCAGCTTGGACGGGATGAACACTGAAGCTTTCTTT. Translation gives CASSLDGMNTEAFF.

This clone was seen just once. This sequence joins TRBV30 and TRBJ2-1; 8 nucleotides agree with TRBD1. Germline loops: CDR1 GTSNPN, CDR2 SVGIG (reference sequence). Unmatched junction bases numbered 12, after V lost 4 bases and J lost 10 bases. The CDR3 is 14 amino acids. The CDR3 loop is CAWNRDRGIVEQFF. CDR3 in DNA: TGTGCCTGGAATAGAGACAGGGGTATCGTGGAGCAGTTCTTC.

This clone has only a few counts. This chain's CDR3 is CAIRTSGGQGTPNTEAFF. Written as DNA, the CDR3 is TGTGCCATCAGGACATCCGGCGGGCAGGGGACACCGAACACTGAAGCTTTCTTT. The chain employs TRBV10-3 and TRBJ1-1, with a weak D call TRBD1 (6 bases). Germline CDR1 reads ENHRY; CDR2 reads SYGVKD. The CDR3 is 18 residues long. The V and J ends lost 6 bases and 1 base respectively, with 24 bases between them.

The genes are TRBV4-3 and TRBJ2-3, with D perhaps matching TRBD1 (6 bases). Germline V lookup: CDR1 LGHNA, CDR2 YSLEER. V dropped 1 base and J dropped 4 bases, with 15 bases sitting between them. CDR3 size: 16 residues. CDR3 loop: CASSQAQGLRADTQYF. CDR3 in DNA: TGCGCCAGCAGCCAAGCCCAGGGGCTCAGGGCAGATACGCAGTATTTT.

This clone was seen only a few times. This chain connects TRBV30 to TRBJ1-3; D gene uncertain. This CDR3 spans 13 amino acids. CDR1 is GTSNPN and CDR2 is SVGIG in the germline V gene (reference sequence). The V end was cut by 3 bases, the J end by 7 bases, with 13 bases between. The CDR3 protein is CAWSAQTPNTIYF. For the CDR3, the DNA is TGTGCCTGGAGCGCGCAGACACCGAACACCATATATTTT.

Only a few counts were recorded for this clone. The chain couples TRBV11-2 to TRBJ2-5; weak D call: TRBD2 (6 bases). This CDR3 spans 15 amino acids. Between the trimmed V and J ends, which lost 5 bases and 0 bases, there was a span of 13 bases. Looked up from germline, CDR1 is SGHAT and CDR2 is FQNNGV. CDR3 nucleotide sequence: TGTGCCAGCAGCCCCGGACGGGGGTACCAAGAGACCCAGTACTTC. It is translated as CASSPGRGYQETQYF.

This chain joins TRBV28 and TRBJ2-1; possible D gene TRBD2, 6 bases. This CDR3 is 15 amino acids long. V was cut by 6 bases and J by 2 bases, with 14 bases left in between. CDR1 and CDR2 from the germline V gene are MDHEN and SYDVKM. The CDR3 DNA is TGTGCCAGCAGGTCCGGGACTGGGACCTACAATGAGCAGTTCTTC. Translating gives CASRSGTGTYNEQFF. Full variable domain (outside the CDR3, taken from reference TRBV28 and TRBJ2-1): DVKVTQSSRYLVKRTGEKVFLECVQDMDHENMFWYRQDPGLGLRLIYFSYDVKMKEKGDIPEGYSVSREKKERFSLILESASTNQTSMYLCASRSGTGTYNEQFFGPGTRLTVL.